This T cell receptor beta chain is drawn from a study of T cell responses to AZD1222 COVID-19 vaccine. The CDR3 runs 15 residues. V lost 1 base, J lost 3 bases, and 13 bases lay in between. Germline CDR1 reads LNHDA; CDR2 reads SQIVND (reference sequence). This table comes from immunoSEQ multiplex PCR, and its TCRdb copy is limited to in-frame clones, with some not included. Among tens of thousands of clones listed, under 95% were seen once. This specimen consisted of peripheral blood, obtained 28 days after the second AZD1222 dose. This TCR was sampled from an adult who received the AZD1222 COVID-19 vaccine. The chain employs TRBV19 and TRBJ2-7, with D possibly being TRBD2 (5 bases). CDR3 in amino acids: CASSIGWTGRYEQYF. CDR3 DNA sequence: TGTGCCAGTAGTATAGGGTGGACTGGCCGCTACGAGCAGTACTTC.